Following are 6 T cell receptor beta chains from one sample sequenced in a study of regulatory T cells in long-lasting Graves disease. Time point: persistent/refractory GD, antithyroid drugs over 5 years with positive TRAb. PBMC RNA was the source of the TCR library. Libraries of TCR beta came from iRepertoire HTBI primers plus Arm-PCR of CDR3 regions. Using its own MiXCR run on the multiplex PCR reads, TCRdb lists one record per CDR3 protein. The profile shows 300,000 to 500,000 distinct CDR3 sequences, more than 20% of them singletons. The sample here was peripheral blood mononuclear cells (PBMCs), taken when the disease was refractory, from a patient treated with antithyroid drugs. The receptors stem from a female donor with Graves disease.

This chain uses TRBV7-8 with TRBJ2-7; 10 bases map to TRBD2. The CDR3 runs to 16 residues. V shed 0 bases, J shed 2 bases, and the junction held 4 bases outside the gene matches. Germline V gives CDR1 SGHVS, CDR2 FQNEAQ. CDR3 sequence reads: CASSLAGLAATYEQYF. Here the CDR3 DNA reads TGTGCCAGCAGCTTAGCCGGACTAGCGGCTACCTACGAGCAGTACTTC.

The chain joins TRBV6-5 to TRBJ2-1, with D uncertain. This CDR3 region has 13 residues. The V gene's germline CDR1 is MNHEY and CDR2 SVGAGI. Trimming removed 0 bases at V and 9 bases at J, with 9 bases between. The CDR3 sequence: CASSYSRRAEQFF. The DNA of the CDR3 is TGTGCCAGCAGTTACTCGAGAAGGGCTGAGCAGTTCTTC.

In this sample, this clonotype turned up many times. The chain employs TRBV7-8 and TRBJ2-7, with 7 bases lining up with TRBD1. The CDR3 consists of 14 residues. Per the germline V gene, CDR1 is SGHVS and CDR2 is FQNEAQ. J was trimmed by 3 bases and V by 5 bases; bases with no gene match: 7. The CDR3 sequence: CASSPGTVRYEQYF. In nucleotides, the CDR3 is TGTGCCAGCAGCCCGGGGACAGTTCGCTACGAGCAGTACTTC.

In this sample, this clonotype turned up many times. The chain recombines TRBV6-1 with TRBJ1-1; 7 nucleotides match TRBD1. The CDR3 covers 14 residues. V was clipped by 5 bases and J by 6 bases; unmatched bases: 9. CDR1 is MNHNS and CDR2 is SASEGT in the germline V gene. This CDR3 reads CASSNRQGMAEAFF. CDR3 coding DNA: TGTGCCAGCAGTAATCGACAGGGAATGGCTGAAGCTTTCTTT.

The J gene is TRBJ2-7, the V gene TRBV20-1, with D uncertain. The CDR3 totals 12 residues. CDR1 and CDR2 (germline): DFQATT, SNEGSKA (reference sequence). Trimming took off 0 bases at V and 4 bases at J, with 7 bases between the two ends. The chain's CDR3 is CSARDRLYEQYF. The CDR3, as DNA: TGCAGTGCTAGAGACCGACTTTACGAGCAGTACTTC.

This clonotype has more than one count but fewer than ten. This rearrangement joins TRBV11-2 to TRBJ2-7, with 10 bases matching TRBD2. The ends lost 1 base at V and 3 bases at J; junction bases unmatched: 3. CDR1 and CDR2 from the germline V gene are SGHAT and FQNNGV. This CDR3 region has 15 residues. The CDR3 coding sequence is TGTGCCAGCAGCTTAGCAGCGGGAGGGTACTACGAGCAGTACTTC. It codes for CASSLAAGGYYEQYF.